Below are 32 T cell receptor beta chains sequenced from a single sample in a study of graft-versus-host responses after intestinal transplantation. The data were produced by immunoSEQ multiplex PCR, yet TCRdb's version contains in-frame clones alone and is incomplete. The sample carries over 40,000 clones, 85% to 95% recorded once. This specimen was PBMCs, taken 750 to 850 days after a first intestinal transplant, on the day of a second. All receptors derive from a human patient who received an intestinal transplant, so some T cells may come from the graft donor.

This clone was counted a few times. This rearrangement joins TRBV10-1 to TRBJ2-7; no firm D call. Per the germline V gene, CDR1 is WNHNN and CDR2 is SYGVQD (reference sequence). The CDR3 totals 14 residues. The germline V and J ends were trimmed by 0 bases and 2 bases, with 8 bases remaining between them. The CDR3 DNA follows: TGCGCCAGCAGTGAGTCTAGGAGACCCTACGAGCAGTACTTC. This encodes CASSESRRPYEQYF.

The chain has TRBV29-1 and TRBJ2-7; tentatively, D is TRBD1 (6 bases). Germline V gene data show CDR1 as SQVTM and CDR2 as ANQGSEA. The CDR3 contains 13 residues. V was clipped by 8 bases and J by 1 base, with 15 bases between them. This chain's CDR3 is CSYGTYESYEQYF. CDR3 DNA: TGCAGCTATGGGACATACGAATCCTACGAGCAGTACTTC.

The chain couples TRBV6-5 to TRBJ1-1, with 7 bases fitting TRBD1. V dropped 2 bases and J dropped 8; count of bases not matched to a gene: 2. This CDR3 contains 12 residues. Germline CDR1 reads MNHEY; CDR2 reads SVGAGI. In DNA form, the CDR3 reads TGTGCCAGCAGTTACCAGACAGGGGAAGCTTTCTTT. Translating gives CASSYQTGEAFF.

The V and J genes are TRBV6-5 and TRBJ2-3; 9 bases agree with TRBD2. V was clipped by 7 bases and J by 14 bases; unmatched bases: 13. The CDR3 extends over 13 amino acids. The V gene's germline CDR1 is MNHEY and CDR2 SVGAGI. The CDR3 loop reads CASKASGTSRGYF. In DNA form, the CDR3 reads TGTGCCAGCAAGGCATCCGGGACTAGCCGGGGGTATTTT.

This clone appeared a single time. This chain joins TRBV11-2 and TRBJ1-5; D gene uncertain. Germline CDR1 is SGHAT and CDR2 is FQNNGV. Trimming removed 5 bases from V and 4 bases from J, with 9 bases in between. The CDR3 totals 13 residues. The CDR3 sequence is CASSKTENQPQHF. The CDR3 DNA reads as TGTGCCAGCAGCAAGACCGAAAATCAGCCCCAGCATTTT.

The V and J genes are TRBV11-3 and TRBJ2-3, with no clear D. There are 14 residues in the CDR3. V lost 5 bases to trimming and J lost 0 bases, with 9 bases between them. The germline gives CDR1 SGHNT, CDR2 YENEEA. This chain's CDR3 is CASSPEFSTDTQYF. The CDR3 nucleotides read TGTGCCAGCAGCCCCGAGTTTAGCACAGATACGCAGTATTTT.

The CDR3 sequence is CASSLRRGWAEEKQYF. DNA for the CDR3: TGTGCCAGCAGCTTACGGCGGGGTTGGGCTGAGGAAAAGCAGTACTTC. J is TRBJ2-7 and V is TRBV7-8; tentatively, D is TRBD2 (6 bases). The V gene lost 2 bases and the J gene lost 8 bases, with 22 bases spanning the gap. Germline V gene data show CDR1 as SGHVS and CDR2 as FQNEAQ. The CDR3 covers 16 residues.

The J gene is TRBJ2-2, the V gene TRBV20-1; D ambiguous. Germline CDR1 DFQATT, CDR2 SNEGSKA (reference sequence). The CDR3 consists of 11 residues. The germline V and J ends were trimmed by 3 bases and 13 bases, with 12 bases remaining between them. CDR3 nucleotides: TGCAGTGCTAGGGCCCTGGAAGGGCTGTTTTTT. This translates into CSARALEGLFF.

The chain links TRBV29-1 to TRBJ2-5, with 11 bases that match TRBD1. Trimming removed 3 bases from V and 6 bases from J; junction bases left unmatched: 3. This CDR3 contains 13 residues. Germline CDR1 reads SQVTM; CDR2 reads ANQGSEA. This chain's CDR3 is CSVDGQGAKTQYF. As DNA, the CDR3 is TGCAGCGTTGACGGACAGGGGGCGAAGACCCAGTACTTC.

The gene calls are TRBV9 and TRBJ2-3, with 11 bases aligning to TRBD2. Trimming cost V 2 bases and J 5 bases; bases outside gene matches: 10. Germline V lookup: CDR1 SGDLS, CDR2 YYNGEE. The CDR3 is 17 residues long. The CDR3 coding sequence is TGTGCCAGCAGCGTCGCCGGGACTAGCGGAGTGAGAGATACGCAGTATTTT. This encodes CASSVAGTSGVRDTQYF.

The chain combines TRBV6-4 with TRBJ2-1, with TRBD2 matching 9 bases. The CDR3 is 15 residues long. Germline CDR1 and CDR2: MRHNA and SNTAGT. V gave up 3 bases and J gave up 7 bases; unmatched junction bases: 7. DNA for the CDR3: TGTGCCAGCAGTGAATCTAGCGGGACGGGGAATGAGCAGTTCTTC. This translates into CASSESSGTGNEQFF.

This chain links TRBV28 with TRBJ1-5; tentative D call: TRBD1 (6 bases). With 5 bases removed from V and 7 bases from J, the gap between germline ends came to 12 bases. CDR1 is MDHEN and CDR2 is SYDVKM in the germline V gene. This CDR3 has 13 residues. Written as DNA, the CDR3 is TGTGCCAGCAGTCTTCTTAGGGGGCAGCCCCAGCATTTT. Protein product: CASSLLRGQPQHF.

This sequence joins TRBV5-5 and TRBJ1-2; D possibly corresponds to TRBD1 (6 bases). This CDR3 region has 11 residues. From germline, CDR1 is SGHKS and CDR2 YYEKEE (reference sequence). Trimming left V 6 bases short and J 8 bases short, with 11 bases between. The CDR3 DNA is TGTGCCAGCAACGATGGGGGCGGCTACACCTTC. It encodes CASNDGGGYTF.

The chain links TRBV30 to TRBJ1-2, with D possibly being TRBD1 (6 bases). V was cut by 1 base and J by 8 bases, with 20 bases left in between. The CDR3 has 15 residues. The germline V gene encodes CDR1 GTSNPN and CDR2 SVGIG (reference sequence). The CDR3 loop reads CAWSGYSGAEWGYTF. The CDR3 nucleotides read TGTGCCTGGAGTGGGTACTCGGGGGCCGAGTGGGGCTACACCTTC.

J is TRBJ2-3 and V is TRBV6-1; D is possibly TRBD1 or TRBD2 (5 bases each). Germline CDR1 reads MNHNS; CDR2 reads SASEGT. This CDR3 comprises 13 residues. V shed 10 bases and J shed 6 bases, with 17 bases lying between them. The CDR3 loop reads CATETTGADTQYF. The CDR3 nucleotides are TGTGCCACCGAGACTACTGGGGCCGATACGCAGTATTTT.

CDR3 nucleotide sequence: TGTGCCAGCATCTCTGGGGCTAGCGGATTCACAGATACGCAGTATTTT. This sequence encodes CASISGASGFTDTQYF. The chain combines TRBV6-4 with TRBJ2-3, with TRBD2 matching 7 bases. Trimming cost V 7 bases and J 2 bases; bases outside gene matches: 12. CDR3 length equals 16 residues. Germline CDR1 is MRHNA and CDR2 is SNTAGT.

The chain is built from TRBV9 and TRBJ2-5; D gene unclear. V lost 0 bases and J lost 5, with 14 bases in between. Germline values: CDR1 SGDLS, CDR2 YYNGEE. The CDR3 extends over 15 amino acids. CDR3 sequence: CASSVDPVRRETQYF. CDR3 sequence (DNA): TGTGCCAGCAGCGTAGATCCCGTCCGCAGGGAGACCCAGTACTTC.

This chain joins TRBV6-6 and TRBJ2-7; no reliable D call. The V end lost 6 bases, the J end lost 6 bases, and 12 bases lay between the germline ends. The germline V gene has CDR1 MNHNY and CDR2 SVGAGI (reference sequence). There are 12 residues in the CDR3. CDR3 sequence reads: CASSRTRREQYF. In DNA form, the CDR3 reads TGTGCCAGCAGCCGGACCCGGCGCGAGCAGTACTTC.

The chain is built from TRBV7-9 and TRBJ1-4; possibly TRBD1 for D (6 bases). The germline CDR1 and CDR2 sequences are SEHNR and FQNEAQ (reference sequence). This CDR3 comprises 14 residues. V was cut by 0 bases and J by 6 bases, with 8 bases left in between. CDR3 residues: CASSLAGGDEKLFF. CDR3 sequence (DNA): TGTGCCAGCAGCTTAGCGGGGGGCGATGAAAAACTGTTTTTT.

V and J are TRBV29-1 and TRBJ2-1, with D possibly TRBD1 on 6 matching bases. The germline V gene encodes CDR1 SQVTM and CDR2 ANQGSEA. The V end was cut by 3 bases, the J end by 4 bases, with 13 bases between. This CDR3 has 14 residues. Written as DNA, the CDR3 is TGCAGCGTTGATAGGTCCGGACAGTACAATGAGCAGTTCTTC. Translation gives CSVDRSGQYNEQFF.

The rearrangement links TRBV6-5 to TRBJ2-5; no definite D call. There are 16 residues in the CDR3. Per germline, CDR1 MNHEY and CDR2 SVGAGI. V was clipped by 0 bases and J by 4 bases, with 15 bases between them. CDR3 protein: CASSYSSYTVRETQYF. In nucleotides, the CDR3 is TGTGCCAGCAGTTACTCGTCCTATACCGTTAGAGAGACCCAGTACTTC.

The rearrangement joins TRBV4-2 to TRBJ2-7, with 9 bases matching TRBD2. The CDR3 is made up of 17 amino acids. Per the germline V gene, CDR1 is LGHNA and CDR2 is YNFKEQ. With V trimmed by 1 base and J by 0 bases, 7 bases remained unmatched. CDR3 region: CASSQGAGGTSSYEQYF. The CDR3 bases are TGTGCCAGCAGCCAAGGAGCGGGAGGCACGAGCTCCTACGAGCAGTACTTC.

CDR3 DNA sequence: TGTGCCAGCAGTGATATCTCCTACAATGAGCAGTTCTTC. Translation gives CASSDISYNEQFF. The rearrangement joins TRBV6-1 to TRBJ2-1; D call uncertain. V gave up 3 bases and J gave up 0 bases, with 3 bases separating them. Germline lookup yields CDR1 MNHNS and CDR2 SASEGT. The CDR3 is 13 amino acids.

The CDR3 DNA is TGTGCCAGCACCCCCCGGGGGGGCGGTGGCTACACCTTC. Translation: CASTPRGGGGYTF. This chain connects TRBV27 to TRBJ1-2, with D possibly TRBD1 on 6 matching bases. The CDR3 extends over 13 amino acids. CDR1 and CDR2 from the germline V gene are MNHEY and SMNVEV (reference sequence). V was pared by 7 bases and J by 7 bases, with 16 bases between.

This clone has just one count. For the CDR3, the DNA is TGTGCCAGCAGCCCGCCCGGGACTAGCGGGAGTTCGAAGACCCAGTACTTC. It yields the protein CASSPPGTSGSSKTQYF. The chain is built from TRBV7-9 and TRBJ2-5; 14 bases map to TRBD2. With 5 bases clipped from V and 6 bases from J, the junction kept 11 bases outside the gene matches. CDR1 SEHNR and CDR2 FQNEAQ come from the germline V gene (reference sequence). CDR3 length equals 17 residues. Variable domain in full (rest from reference TRBV7-9 and TRBJ2-5): DTGVSQNPRHKITKRGQNVTFRCDPISEHNRLYWYRQTLGQGPEFLTYFQNEAQLEKSRLLSDRFSAERPKGSFSTLEIQRTEQGDSAMYLCASSPPGTSGSSKTQYFGPGTRLLVL.

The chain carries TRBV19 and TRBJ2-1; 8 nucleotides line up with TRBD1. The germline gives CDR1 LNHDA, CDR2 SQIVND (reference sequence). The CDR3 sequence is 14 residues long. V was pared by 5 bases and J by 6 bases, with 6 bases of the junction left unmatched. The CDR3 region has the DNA TGTGCCAGTAGTCCCGGACAGGGTGGCAATGAGCAGTTCTTC. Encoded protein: CASSPGQGGNEQFF.

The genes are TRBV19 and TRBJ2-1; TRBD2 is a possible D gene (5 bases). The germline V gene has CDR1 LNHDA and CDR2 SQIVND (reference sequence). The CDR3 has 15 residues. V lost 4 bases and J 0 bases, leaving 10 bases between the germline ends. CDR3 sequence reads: CASSTTSGSYNEQFF. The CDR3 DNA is TGTGCCAGTAGTACAACTAGTGGCTCCTACAATGAGCAGTTCTTC.

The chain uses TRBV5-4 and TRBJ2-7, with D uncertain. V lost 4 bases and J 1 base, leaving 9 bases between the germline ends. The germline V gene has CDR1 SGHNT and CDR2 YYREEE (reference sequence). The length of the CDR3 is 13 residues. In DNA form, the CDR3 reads TGTGCCAGCAGCCCACCTTTATCCTACGAGCAGTACTTC. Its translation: CASSPPLSYEQYF.

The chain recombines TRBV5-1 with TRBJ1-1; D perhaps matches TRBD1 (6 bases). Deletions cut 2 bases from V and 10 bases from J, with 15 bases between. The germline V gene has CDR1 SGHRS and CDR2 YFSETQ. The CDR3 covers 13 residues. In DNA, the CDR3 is TGCGCCAGCAGCTTCCTCTCAGGGGAAGCAGCTTTCTTT. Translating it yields CASSFLSGEAAFF.

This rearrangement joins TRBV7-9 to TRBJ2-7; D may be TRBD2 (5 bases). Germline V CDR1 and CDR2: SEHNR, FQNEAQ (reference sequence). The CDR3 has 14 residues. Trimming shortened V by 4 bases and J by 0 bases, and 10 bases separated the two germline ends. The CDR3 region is CASSSWGDSYEQYF. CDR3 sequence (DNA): TGTGCCAGCAGCTCTTGGGGAGACTCCTACGAGCAGTACTTC.

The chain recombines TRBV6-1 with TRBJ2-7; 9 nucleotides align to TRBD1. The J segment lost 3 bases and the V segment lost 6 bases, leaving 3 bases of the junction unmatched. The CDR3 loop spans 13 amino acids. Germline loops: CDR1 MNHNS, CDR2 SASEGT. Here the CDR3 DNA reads TGTGCCAGCAGACTGGGACAGGGCTACGAGCAGTACTTC. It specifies CASRLGQGYEQYF.

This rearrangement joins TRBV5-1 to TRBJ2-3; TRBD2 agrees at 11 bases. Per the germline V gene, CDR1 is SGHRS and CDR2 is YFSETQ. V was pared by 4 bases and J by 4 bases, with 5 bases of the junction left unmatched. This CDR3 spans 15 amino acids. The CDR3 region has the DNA TGCGCCAGCAGCGGGCTAGCGGGAGGATCAGATACGCAGTATTTT. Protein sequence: CASSGLAGGSDTQYF.